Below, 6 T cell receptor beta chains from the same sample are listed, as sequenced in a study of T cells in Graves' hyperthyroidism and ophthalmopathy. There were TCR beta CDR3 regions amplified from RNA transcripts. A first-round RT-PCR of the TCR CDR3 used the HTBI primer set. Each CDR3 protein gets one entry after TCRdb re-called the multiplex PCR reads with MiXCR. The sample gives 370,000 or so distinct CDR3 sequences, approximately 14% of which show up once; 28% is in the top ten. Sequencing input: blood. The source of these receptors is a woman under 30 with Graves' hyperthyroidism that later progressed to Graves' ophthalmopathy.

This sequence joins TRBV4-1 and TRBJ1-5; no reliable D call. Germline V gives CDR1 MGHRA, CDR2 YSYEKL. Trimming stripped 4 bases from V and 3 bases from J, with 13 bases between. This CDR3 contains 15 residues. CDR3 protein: CASSRLPGDNQPQHF. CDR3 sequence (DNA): TGCGCCAGCAGCCGACTACCGGGTGACAATCAGCCCCAGCATTTT.

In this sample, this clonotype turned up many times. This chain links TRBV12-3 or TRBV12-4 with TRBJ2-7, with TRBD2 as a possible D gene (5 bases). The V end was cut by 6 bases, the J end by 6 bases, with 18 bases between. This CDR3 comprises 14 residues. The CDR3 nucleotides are TGTGCCAGCAGCCGAGGGAAAATAGGATCCGAGCAGTACTTC. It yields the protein CASSRGKIGSEQYF.

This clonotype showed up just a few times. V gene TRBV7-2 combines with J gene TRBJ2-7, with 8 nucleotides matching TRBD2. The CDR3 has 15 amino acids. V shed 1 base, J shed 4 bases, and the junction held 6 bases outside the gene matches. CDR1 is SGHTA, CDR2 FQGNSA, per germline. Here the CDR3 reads CASSLEAGERYEQYF. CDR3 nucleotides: TGTGCCAGCAGCTTAGAAGCGGGAGAACGTTACGAGCAGTACTTC.

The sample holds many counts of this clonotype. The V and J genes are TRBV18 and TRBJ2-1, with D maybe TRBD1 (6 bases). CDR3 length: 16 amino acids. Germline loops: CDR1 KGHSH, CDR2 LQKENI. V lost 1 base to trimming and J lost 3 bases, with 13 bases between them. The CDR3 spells CASSPQPGHLYNEQFF. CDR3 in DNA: TGTGCCAGCTCACCACAGCCGGGACACCTCTACAATGAGCAGTTCTTC.

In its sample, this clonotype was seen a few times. Here the CDR3 DNA reads TGTGCCAGCAGTTCTAGCGGGAAATATATTGAGCAGTTCTTC. This encodes CASSSSGKYIEQFF. V is TRBV12-3 or TRBV12-4 and J is TRBJ2-1; 9 bases match TRBD2. The CDR3 is made up of 14 amino acids. J lost 9 bases, V lost 4 bases, and 7 bases had no gene match.

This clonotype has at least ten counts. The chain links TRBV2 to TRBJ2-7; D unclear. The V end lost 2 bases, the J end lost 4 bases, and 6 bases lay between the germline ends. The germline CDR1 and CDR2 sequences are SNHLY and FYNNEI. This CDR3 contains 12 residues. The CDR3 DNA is TGTGCCAGCAGTGAACGTAATTACGAGCAGTACTTC. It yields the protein CASSERNYEQYF.